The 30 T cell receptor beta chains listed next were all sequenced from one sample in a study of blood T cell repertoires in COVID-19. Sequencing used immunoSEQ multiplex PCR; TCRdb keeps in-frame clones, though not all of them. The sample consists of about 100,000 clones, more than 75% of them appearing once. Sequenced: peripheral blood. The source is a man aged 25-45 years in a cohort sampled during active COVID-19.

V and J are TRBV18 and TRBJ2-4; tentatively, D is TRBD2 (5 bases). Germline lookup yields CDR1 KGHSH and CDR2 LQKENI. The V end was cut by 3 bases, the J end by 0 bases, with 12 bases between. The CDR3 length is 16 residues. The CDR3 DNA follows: TGTGCCAGCTCACCTGGGGAGAGGGTAGCCAAAAACATTCAGTACTTC. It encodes CASSPGERVAKNIQYF. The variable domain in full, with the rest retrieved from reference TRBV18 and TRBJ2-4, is NAGVMQNPRHLVRRRGQEARLRCSPMKGHSHVYWYRQLPEEGLKFMVYLQKENIIDESGMPKERFSAEFPKEGPSILRIQQVVRGDSAAYFCASSPGERVAKNIQYFGAGTRLSVL.

For the CDR3, the DNA is TGTGCTAGTGGCCCGGGACAGTCCAGTCCAGATACGCAGTATTTT. Amino acid sequence: CASGPGQSSPDTQYF. This chain joins TRBV12-5 and TRBJ2-3; 7 bases agree with TRBD1. The CDR3 spans 15 residues. Per the germline V gene, CDR1 is LGHNT and CDR2 is FRNRAP. V was clipped by 6 bases and J by 4 bases; unmatched bases: 10.

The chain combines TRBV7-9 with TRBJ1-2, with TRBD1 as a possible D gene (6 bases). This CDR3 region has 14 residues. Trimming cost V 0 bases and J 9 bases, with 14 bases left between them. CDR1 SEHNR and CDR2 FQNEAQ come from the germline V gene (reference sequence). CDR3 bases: TGTGCCAGCAGCTTAGCTTGGCAGGGGACTAGCTACACCTTC. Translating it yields CASSLAWQGTSYTF. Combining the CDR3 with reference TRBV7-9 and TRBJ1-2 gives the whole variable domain DTGVSQNPRHKITKRGQNVTFRCDPISEHNRLYWYRQTLGQGPEFLTYFQNEAQLEKSRLLSDRFSAERPKGSFSTLEIQRTEQGDSAMYLCASSLAWQGTSYTFGSGTRLTVV.

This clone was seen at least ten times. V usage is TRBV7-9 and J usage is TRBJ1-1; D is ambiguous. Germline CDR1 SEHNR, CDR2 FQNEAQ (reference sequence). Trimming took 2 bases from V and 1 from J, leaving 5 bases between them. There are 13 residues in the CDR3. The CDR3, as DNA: TGTGCCAGCAGCTTATCGGGGAACACTGAAGCTTTCTTT. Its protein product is CASSLSGNTEAFF.

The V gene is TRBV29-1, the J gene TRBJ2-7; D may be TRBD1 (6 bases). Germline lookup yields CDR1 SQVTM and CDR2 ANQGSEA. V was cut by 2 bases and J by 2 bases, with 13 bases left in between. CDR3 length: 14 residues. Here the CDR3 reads CSVETGTKAYEQYF. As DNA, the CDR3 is TGCAGCGTTGAAACCGGGACAAAAGCCTACGAGCAGTACTTC.

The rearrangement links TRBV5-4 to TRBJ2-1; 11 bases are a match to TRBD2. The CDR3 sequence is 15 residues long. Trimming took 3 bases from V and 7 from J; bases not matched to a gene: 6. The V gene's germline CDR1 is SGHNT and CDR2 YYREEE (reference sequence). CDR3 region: CASSSPGLADNEQFF. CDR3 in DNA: TGTGCCAGCAGCTCACCGGGACTAGCGGATAATGAGCAGTTCTTC.

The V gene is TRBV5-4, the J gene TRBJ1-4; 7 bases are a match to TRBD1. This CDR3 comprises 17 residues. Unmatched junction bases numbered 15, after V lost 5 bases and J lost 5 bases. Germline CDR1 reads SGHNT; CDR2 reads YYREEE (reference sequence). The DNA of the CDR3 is TGTGCCAGCAGTTTAAATATAAGGGGGCGCACAAATGAAAAACTGTTTTTT. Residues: CASSLNIRGRTNEKLFF.

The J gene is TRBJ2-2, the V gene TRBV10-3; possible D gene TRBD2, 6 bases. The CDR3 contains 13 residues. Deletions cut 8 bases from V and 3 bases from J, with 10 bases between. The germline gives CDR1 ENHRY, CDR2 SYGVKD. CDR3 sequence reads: CAIYSGDTGELFF. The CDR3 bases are TGTGCCATCTACTCGGGAGACACCGGGGAGCTGTTTTTT.

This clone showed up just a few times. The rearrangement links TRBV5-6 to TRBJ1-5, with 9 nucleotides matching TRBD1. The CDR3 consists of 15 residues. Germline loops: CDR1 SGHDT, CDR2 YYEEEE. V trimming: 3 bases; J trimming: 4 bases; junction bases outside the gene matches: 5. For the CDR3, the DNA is TGTGCCAGCAGCTCATGGGACAGGGAAAATCAGCCCCAGCATTTT. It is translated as CASSSWDRENQPQHF.

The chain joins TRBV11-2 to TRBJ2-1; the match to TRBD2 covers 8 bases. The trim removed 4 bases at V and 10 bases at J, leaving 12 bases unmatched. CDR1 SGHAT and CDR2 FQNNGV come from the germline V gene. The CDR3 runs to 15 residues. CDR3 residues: CASSSGLVGVGEQFF. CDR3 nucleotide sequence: TGTGCCAGCAGCTCGGGACTAGTTGGGGTTGGGGAGCAGTTCTTC.

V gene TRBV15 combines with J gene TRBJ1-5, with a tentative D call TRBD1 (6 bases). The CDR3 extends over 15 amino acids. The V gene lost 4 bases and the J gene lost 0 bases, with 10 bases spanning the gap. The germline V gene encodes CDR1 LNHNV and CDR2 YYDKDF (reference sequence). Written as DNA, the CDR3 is TGTGCCACCAGCAATAAGGGGGATAGCAATCAGCCCCAGCATTTT. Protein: CATSNKGDSNQPQHF.

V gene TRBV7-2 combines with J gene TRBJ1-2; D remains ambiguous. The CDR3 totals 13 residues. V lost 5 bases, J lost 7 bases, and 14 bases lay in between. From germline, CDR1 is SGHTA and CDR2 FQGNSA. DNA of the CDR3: TGTGCCAGCAGCCGCGAGCGGCACGGTGGCTACACCTTC. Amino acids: CASSRERHGGYTF.

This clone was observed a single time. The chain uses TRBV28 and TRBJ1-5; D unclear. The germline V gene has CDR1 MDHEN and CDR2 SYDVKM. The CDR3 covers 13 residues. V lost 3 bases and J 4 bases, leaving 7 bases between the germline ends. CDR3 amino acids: CASSFGVNQPQHF. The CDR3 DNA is TGTGCCAGCAGTTTCGGGGTAAATCAGCCCCAGCATTTT.

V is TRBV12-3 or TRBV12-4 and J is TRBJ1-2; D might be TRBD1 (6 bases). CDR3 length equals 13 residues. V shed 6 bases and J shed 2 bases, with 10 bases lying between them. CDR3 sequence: CASRGQINYGYTF. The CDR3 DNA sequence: TGTGCCAGCAGAGGACAGATAAACTATGGCTACACCTTC.

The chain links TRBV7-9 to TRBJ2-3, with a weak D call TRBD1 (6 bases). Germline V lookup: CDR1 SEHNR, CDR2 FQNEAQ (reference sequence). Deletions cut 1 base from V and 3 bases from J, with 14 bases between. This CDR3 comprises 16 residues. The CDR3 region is CASSLVQGQVTDTQYF. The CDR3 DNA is TGTGCCAGCAGCTTAGTTCAGGGGCAGGTAACAGATACGCAGTATTTT.

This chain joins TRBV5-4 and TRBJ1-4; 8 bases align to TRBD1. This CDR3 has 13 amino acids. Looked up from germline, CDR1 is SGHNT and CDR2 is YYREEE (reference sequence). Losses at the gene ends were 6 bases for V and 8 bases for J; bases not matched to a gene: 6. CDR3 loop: CASKETGEEKLFF. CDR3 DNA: TGTGCCAGCAAAGAGACAGGGGAAGAAAAACTGTTTTTT.

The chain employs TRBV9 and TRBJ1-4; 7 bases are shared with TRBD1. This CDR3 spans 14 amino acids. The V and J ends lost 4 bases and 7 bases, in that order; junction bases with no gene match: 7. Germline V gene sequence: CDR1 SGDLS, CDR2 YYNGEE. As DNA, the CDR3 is TGTGCCAGCAGCCCCGGGACAGCTTCTGAAAAACTGTTTTTT. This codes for CASSPGTASEKLFF.

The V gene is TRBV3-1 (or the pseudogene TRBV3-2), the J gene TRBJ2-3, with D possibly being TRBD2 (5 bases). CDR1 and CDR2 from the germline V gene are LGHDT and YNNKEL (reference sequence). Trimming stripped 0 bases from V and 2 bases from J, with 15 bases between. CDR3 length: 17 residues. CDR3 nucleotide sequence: TGTGCCAGCAGCCAAGATCTAGCTAGGAGGATCACAGATACGCAGTATTTT. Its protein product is CASSQDLARRITDTQYF.

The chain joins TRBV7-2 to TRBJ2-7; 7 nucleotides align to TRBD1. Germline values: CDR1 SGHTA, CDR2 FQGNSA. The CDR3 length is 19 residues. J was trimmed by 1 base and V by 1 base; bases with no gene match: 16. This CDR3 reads CASSLVRLSWDSPSYEQYF. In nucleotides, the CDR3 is TGTGCCAGCAGCTTAGTTAGGTTGAGTTGGGACAGTCCTTCCTACGAGCAGTACTTC.

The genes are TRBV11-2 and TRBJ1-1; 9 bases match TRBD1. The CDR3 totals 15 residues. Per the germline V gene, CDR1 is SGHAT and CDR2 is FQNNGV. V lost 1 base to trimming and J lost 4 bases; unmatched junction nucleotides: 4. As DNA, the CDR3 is TGTGCCAGCAGCTTAGGACAGGGGGTTATCACTGAAGCTTTCTTT. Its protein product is CASSLGQGVITEAFF.

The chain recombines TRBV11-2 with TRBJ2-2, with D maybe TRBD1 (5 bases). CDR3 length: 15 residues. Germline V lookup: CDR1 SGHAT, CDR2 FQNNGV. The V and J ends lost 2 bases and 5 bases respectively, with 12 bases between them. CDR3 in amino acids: CASSLTGEPTGELFF. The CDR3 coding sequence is TGTGCCAGCAGCTTAACAGGAGAGCCAACCGGGGAGCTGTTTTTT.

CDR3 loop: CATSARGPNEQFF. The CDR3 DNA is TGTGCCACCAGCGCGCGGGGGCCCAATGAGCAGTTCTTC. J is TRBJ2-1 and V is TRBV15, with a possible D match to TRBD2 (7 bases). This CDR3 comprises 13 residues. V was cut by 5 bases and J by 6 bases, with 11 bases left in between. CDR1 and CDR2 from the germline V gene are LNHNV and YYDKDF (reference sequence).

The CDR3 sequence is CASSLFQGAAEAFF. For the CDR3, the DNA is TGTGCCAGCAGTTTATTTCAGGGGGCAGCTGAAGCTTTCTTT. The rearrangement joins TRBV28 to TRBJ1-1, with 8 nucleotides matching TRBD1. Germline trimming cut 1 base from V and 6 bases from J; bases unmatched to any gene: 4. The CDR3 sequence is 14 residues long. CDR1 is MDHEN, CDR2 SYDVKM, per germline.

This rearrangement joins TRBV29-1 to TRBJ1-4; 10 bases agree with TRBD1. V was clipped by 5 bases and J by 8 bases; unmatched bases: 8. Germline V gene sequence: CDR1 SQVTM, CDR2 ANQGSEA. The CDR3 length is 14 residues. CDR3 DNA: TGCAGCGTTCGATCCGGGACAGGGGAAGAAAAACTGTTTTTT. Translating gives CSVRSGTGEEKLFF.

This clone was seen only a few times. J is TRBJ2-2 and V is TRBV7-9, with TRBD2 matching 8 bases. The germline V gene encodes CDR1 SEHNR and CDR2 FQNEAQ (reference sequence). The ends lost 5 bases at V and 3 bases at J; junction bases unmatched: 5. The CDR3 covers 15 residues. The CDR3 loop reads CASSRTGGHTGELFF. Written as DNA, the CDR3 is TGTGCCAGCAGCCGGACGGGGGGGCACACCGGGGAGCTGTTTTTT.

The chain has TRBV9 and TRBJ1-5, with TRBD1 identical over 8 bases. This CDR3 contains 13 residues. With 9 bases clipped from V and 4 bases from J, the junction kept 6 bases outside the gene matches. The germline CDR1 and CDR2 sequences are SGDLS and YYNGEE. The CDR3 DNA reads TGTGCCACCGCACAGGGGGTTAATCAGCCCCAGCATTTT. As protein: CATAQGVNQPQHF.

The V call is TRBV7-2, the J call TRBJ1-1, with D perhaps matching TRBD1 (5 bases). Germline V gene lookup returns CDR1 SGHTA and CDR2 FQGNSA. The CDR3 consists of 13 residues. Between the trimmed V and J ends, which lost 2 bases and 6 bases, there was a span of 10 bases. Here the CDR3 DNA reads TGTGCCAGCAGCTTAAGACAGACGTCTGAAGCTTTCTTT. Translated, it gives CASSLRQTSEAFF.

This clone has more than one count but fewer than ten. DNA of the CDR3: TGTGCCTGGAGTGGGACAGGGGATAGTCAGCCCCAGCATTTT. Translation: CAWSGTGDSQPQHF. The rearrangement uses TRBV30 and TRBJ1-5; 9 bases match TRBD1. With V trimmed by 1 base and J by 6 bases, 4 bases remained unmatched. CDR1 is GTSNPN and CDR2 is SVGIG in the germline V gene (reference sequence). There are 14 residues in the CDR3.

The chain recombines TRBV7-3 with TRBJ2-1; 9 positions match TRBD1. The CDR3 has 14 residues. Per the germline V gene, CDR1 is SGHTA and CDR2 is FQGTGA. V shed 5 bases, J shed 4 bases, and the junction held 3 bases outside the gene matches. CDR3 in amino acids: CASSLGTGYNEQFF. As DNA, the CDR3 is TGTGCCAGCAGCCTAGGGACAGGGTACAATGAGCAGTTCTTC.

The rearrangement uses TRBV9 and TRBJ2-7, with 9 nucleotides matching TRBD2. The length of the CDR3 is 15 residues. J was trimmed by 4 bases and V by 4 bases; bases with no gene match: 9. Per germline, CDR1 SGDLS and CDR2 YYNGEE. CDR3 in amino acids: CASSLTTSGLYEQYF. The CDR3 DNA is TGTGCCAGCAGCCTTACGACTAGCGGATTGTACGAGCAGTACTTC.